These 14 T cell receptor beta chains came from one sample sequenced in a study of T cell repertoires in cytomegalovirus infection. TCRdb passed the reads through MiXCR, listing each CDR3 protein once. The data contain 740,000 or so distinct CDR3 sequences, under 40% of them singletons. Sequences were obtained from PBMCs. These receptors were taken from a human donor in good health (CMV status not recorded). Some clones in this sample may be carry-over from other donors' samples.

The V call is TRBV28, the J call TRBJ1-3; 8 nucleotides line up with TRBD1. J gave up 4 bases and V 5 bases, and 4 bases lay outside the gene matches. The V gene's germline CDR1 is MDHEN and CDR2 SYDVKM. The CDR3 totals 14 residues. CDR3 in amino acids: CASSARGLGNTIYF. The CDR3 DNA reads TGTGCCAGCAGTGCCAGGGGGCTGGGAAACACCATATATTTT.

Of note for this clonotype: The conserved closing phenylalanine or tryptophan is absent in this CDR3, likely reflecting a read error. V is TRBV27 and J is TRBJ2-3, with 8 bases aligning to TRBD2. Looked up from germline, CDR1 is MNHEY and CDR2 is SMNVEV (reference sequence). The CDR3 runs 16 residues. V shed 3 bases and J 2 bases; nucleotides not matched to a gene: 7. The CDR3 DNA is TGTGCCAGCAGTTTTTTGGTTAGCGGGAACACAGATACGCAGTATTGT. The encoded protein is CASSFLVSGNTDTQYC.

This clonotype was observed a handful of times. This chain uses TRBV4-2 with TRBJ2-1, with a tentative D call TRBD2 (6 bases). V lost 5 bases, J lost 0 bases, and 17 bases lay in between. The CDR3 consists of 17 residues. CDR1 is LGHNA, CDR2 YNFKEQ, per germline. This CDR3 reads CASSKRESRSSYNEQFF. The CDR3 region has the DNA TGTGCCAGCAGCAAACGGGAGAGCCGGAGCTCCTACAATGAGCAGTTCTTC.

Turning to this clonotype: The missing conserved phenylalanine or tryptophan at the end of this CDR3 makes a read error likely. The chain has TRBV20-1 and TRBJ1-2; D perhaps matches TRBD1 (6 bases). This CDR3 is built from 16 residues. CDR1 is DFQATT, CDR2 SNEGSKA, per germline (reference sequence). Trimming removed 5 bases at V and 0 bases at J, with 19 bases between. The CDR3 region has the DNA TGCAGTGCTCCCCCGGGCGGGGGGCTAGCTAACTATGGCTACACCTTA. Translating it yields CSAPPGGGLANYGYTL.

Only a few counts were recorded for this clonotype. V is TRBV28 and J is TRBJ2-7, with no clear D. Germline loops: CDR1 MDHEN, CDR2 SYDVKM. Deletions cut 3 bases from V and 6 bases from J, with 12 bases between. This CDR3 has 13 residues. CDR3 in amino acids: CASSFMEWGEQYF. Written as DNA, the CDR3 is TGTGCCAGCAGTTTTATGGAATGGGGCGAGCAGTACTTC.

As DNA, the CDR3 is TGTGCCAGCACCCCGACCCGGAGCACTGGGGCCAACGTCCTGACTTTC. Residues: CASTPTRSTGANVLTF. The chain is built from TRBV7-6 and TRBJ2-6, with D unclear. Germline V gene sequence: CDR1 SGHVS, CDR2 FNYEAQ. With 7 bases removed from V and 2 bases from J, the gap between germline ends came to 15 bases. This CDR3 region has 16 residues. Full variable domain (remainder filled in from reference TRBV7-6 and TRBJ2-6): GAGVSQSPRYKVTKRGQDVALRCDPISGHVSLYWYRQALGQGPEFLTYFNYEAQQDKSGLPNDRFSAERPEGSISTLTIQRTEQRDSAMYRCASTPTRSTGANVLTFGAGSRLTVL.

CDR3 region: CASSYPRDGAGEGGYTF. CDR3 nucleotide sequence: TGTGCCAGCAGTTACCCGAGGGACGGCGCCGGGGAAGGTGGCTACACCTTC. The V gene is TRBV6-6, the J gene TRBJ1-2, with TRBD1 as a possible D gene (5 bases). The CDR3 length is 17 residues. The germline V gene encodes CDR1 MNHNY and CDR2 SVGAGI (reference sequence). The germline V and J ends were trimmed by 2 bases and 7 bases, with 23 bases remaining between them.

This chain uses TRBV5-6 with TRBJ1-3; D perhaps matches TRBD1 (6 bases). The CDR3 sequence is 15 residues long. CDR1 and CDR2 (germline): SGHDT, YYEEEE. V lost 2 bases and J 5 bases, leaving 14 bases between the germline ends. The CDR3 loop reads CASSFRQAGRNTIYF. CDR3 coding DNA: TGTGCCAGCAGCTTTCGACAGGCAGGGAGAAACACCATATATTTT.

The table lists this clonotype with a few counts. This rearrangement joins TRBV19 to TRBJ1-2, with no clear D. The CDR3 has 15 residues. Germline CDR1 and CDR2: LNHDA and SQIVND (reference sequence). The V and J ends lost 3 bases and 8 bases respectively, with 19 bases between them. CDR3 region: CASSIGMIRLDGYTF. In DNA form, the CDR3 reads TGTGCCAGTAGTATCGGTATGATCAGGCTGGACGGCTACACCTTC.

The gene calls are TRBV12-3 or TRBV12-4 and TRBJ1-6, with 7 bases matching TRBD1. J was trimmed by 7 bases and V by 3 bases; bases with no gene match: 9. CDR3 length: 16 amino acids. This CDR3 reads CASSLEATGSNSPLHF. CDR3 sequence (DNA): TGTGCCAGCAGTTTGGAAGCGACAGGGTCAAATTCACCCCTCCACTTT.

This clonotype occurred many times. The rearrangement joins TRBV6-5 to TRBJ1-6; no clear D gene. Germline V gene data show CDR1 as MNHEY and CDR2 as SVGAGI. The CDR3 is made up of 18 amino acids. The ends were cut back, 0 bases at V and 1 base at J, with 13 bases in the middle. For the CDR3, the DNA is TGTGCCAGCAGTTACTCGGGTGGCGGAAGATCCTATAATTCACCCCTCCACTTT. This translates into CASSYSGGGRSYNSPLHF.

This clonotype was found many times. This chain connects TRBV7-2 to TRBJ1-3, with D unclear. V gave up 5 bases and J gave up 0 bases, with 11 bases separating them. This CDR3 comprises 15 residues. CDR1 is SGHTA and CDR2 is FQGNSA in the germline V gene. The CDR3 DNA follows: TGTGCCAGCAGCGAAGGACGGAACTCTGGAAACACCATATATTTT. It specifies CASSEGRNSGNTIYF.

In this sample, this clonotype turned up many times. V is TRBV7-8 and J is TRBJ1-5; no clear D gene. Looked up from germline, CDR1 is SGHVS and CDR2 is FQNEAQ. The CDR3 sequence is 15 residues long. Trimming took off 6 bases at V and 5 bases at J, with 17 bases between the two ends. CDR3 protein: CASSLASGGYQPQHF. The CDR3 DNA follows: TGTGCCAGCAGTCTAGCATCAGGAGGGTATCAGCCCCAGCATTTT.

The chain has TRBV7-6 and TRBJ1-5; D gene unclear. The germline V gene encodes CDR1 SGHVS and CDR2 FNYEAQ. This CDR3 is 14 amino acids long. The V gene lost 3 bases and the J gene lost 7 bases, with 13 bases spanning the gap. The CDR3, as DNA: TGTGCCAGCAGCTTGGGAGGGAAAGGGCAGCCCCAGCATTTT. Protein product: CASSLGGKGQPQHF.